This TCR beta chain came from a study of blood T cell repertoires in COVID-19. About the research overall: T cells, B-cell-depleted T cells, or PBMCs provided the cDNA or gDNA that served as material.

V was shortened by 1 base and J by 9 bases, with 13 bases between the two germline ends. CDR3 length equals 13 residues. CDR1 SEHNR and CDR2 FQNEAQ come from the germline V gene (reference sequence). Generated by immunoSEQ multiplex PCR, the TCRdb table keeps only in-frame clones and is missing some. The data hold over 45,000 clones, with 91% observed a single time. Sequenced material: peripheral blood. V is TRBV7-9 and J is TRBJ2-7; weak D call: TRBD2 (6 bases). This clonotype was sampled from a human donor in a cohort sampled during active COVID-19. Written as DNA, the CDR3 is TGTGCCAGCAGCTTAGTTATGGAGGGTCGGCAGTACTTC. It specifies CASSLVMEGRQYF.